These 5 T cell receptor beta chains share one sample of origin, sequenced in a study of CD8+ T cells in alopecia areata. RNA was isolated and reverse transcribed to cDNA, the sequencing template. Profiled with immunoSEQ multiplex PCR; TCRdb holds only in-frame clones, not every one. This sample has roughly 140,000 clones, with around two thirds found just once. The material sequenced was CD8+ T cells sorted from blood. The receptor set was obtained from a human donor in good health.

For this clone: The germline gene is not matched at one end of the junction; a read error may be the cause. The chain is built from TRBV29-1 and TRBJ2-7; TRBD2 matches 8 bases. Germline-derived CDR1 and CDR2 are SQVTM and ANQGSEA. The CDR3 consists of 11 residues. The chain's CDR3 is CSVEDRAGGVF. The CDR3, as DNA: TGCAGCGTTGAAGATCGGGCGGGAGGCGTCTTC.

The chain recombines TRBV4-1 with TRBJ2-1, with a weak D call TRBD2 (7 bases). The V end was cut by 4 bases, the J end by 7 bases, with 17 bases between. Germline-derived CDR1 and CDR2 are MGHRA and YSYEKL. The CDR3 consists of 15 residues. The CDR3 DNA reads TGCGCCAGCAGCCCAGGGAAGGGGGGGAGGAATGAGCAGTTCTTC. The encoded protein is CASSPGKGGRNEQFF.

V and J are TRBV25-1 and TRBJ2-7; 7 positions agree with TRBD2. Germline values: CDR1 MGHDK, CDR2 SYGVNS. The CDR3 has 14 residues. With V trimmed by 3 bases and J by 2 bases, 4 bases remained unmatched. Written as DNA, the CDR3 is TGTGCCAGCAGTGAGCTAGCGGAACCCTACGAGCAGTACTTC. Protein: CASSELAEPYEQYF.

CDR3 amino acids: CASSLLTPLEQFF. The CDR3 DNA reads TGTGCCAGCAGCCTACTCACTCCGTTGGAGCAGTTCTTC. The chain is built from TRBV14 and TRBJ2-1; D is undetermined. The germline V gene encodes CDR1 SGHDN and CDR2 FVKESK. The V end was cut by 4 bases, the J end by 10 bases, with 14 bases between. There are 13 residues in the CDR3.

The chain links TRBV27 to TRBJ2-5; D remains unclear. The CDR3 runs 14 residues. Germline V gene data show CDR1 as MNHEY and CDR2 as SMNVEV (reference sequence). V was clipped by 3 bases and J by 5 bases, with 13 bases between them. CDR3 sequence (DNA): TGTGCCAGCAGTTTGCAGCCATTCAGGGAGACCCAGTACTTC. It is translated as CASSLQPFRETQYF.